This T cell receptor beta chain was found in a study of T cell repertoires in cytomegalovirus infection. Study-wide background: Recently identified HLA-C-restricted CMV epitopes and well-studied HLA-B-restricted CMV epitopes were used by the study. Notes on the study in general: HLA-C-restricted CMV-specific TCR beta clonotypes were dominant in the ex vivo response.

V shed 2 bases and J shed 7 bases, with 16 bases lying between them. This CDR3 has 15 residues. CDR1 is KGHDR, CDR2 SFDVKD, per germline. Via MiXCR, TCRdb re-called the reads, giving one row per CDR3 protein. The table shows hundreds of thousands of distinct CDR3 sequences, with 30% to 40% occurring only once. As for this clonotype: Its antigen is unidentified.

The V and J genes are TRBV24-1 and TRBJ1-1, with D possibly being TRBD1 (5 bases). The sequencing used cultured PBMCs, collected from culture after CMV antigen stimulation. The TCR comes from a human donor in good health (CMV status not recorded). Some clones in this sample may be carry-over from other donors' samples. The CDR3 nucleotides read TGTGCCACCAGTGATTCCCAGGGTAATCGGGGTGAAGCTTTCTTT. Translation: CATSDSQGNRGEAFF.